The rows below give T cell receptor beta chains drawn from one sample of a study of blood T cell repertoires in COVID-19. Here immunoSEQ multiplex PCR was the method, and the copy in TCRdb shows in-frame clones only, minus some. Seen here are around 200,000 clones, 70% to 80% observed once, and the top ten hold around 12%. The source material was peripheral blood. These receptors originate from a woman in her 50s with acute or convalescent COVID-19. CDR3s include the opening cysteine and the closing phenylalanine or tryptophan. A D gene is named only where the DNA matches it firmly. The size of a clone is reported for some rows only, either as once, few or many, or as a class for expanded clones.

DNA: TGTGCCAGCAGTTACTCTCGGACAGGTGAGCAGTTCTTC; CDR3: CASSYSRTGEQFF; D: TRBD1; V: TRBV6-6; size: -; J: TRBJ2-1
DNA: TGTGCCAGCAGTTTATCGGCCCTTCTAGCGGGAGAAAGGGAGACCCAGTACTTC; CDR3: CASSLSALLAGERETQYF; D: TRBD2; V: TRBV27; size: once; J: TRBJ2-5
DNA: TGTGCCAGCAGCGGTAGCGGGGCGGGCTACAATGAGCAGTTCTTC; CDR3: CASSGSGAGYNEQFF; D: TRBD2; V: TRBV2; size: once; J: TRBJ2-1
DNA: TGTGCCAGCAGCGTAGGGGGCTATTCGAACTCTGGAAACACCATATATTTT; CDR3: CASSVGGYSNSGNTIYF; D: -; V: TRBV9; size: -; J: TRBJ1-3
DNA: TGTGCCAGCAGTACCAGGGGAAGCACCGGGGAGCTGTTTTTT; CDR3: CASSTRGSTGELFF; D: -; V: TRBV14; size: -; J: TRBJ2-2
DNA: TGTGCCAGCAGCTTACAGGGAGGGGAGGTGGGCAATGAGCAGTTCTTC; CDR3: CASSLQGGEVGNEQFF; D: TRBD2; V: TRBV7-6; size: -; J: TRBJ2-1
DNA: TGTGCCAGCAGCCGGGACAGGGTCAATCAGCCCCAGCATTTT; CDR3: CASSRDRVNQPQHF; D: TRBD1; V: TRBV2; size: -; J: TRBJ1-5
DNA: TGTGCAAGTCGCCCGCGACTGGCCTACGAGCAGTACTTC; CDR3: CASRPRLAYEQYF; D: -; V: TRBV12-2; size: many; J: TRBJ2-7
DNA: TGTGCCAGCAGTTATTCACGGACAGGGGGCTACGAGCAGTACTTC; CDR3: CASSYSRTGGYEQYF; D: TRBD1; V: TRBV6-6; size: few; J: TRBJ2-7
DNA: TGTGCCAGCAGCCAAGCCCTAGCGGGGGTCTACGAGCAGTACTTC; CDR3: CASSQALAGVYEQYF; D: TRBD2; V: TRBV14; size: -; J: TRBJ2-7